This paragraph reports one T cell receptor (beta chain). The data were obtained in a study of blood T cell repertoires in COVID-19. The CDR3 spans 15 residues. V lost 6 bases and J lost 5, with 16 bases in between. Germline V gene lookup returns CDR1 SEHNR and CDR2 FQNEAQ (reference sequence). Produced via immunoSEQ multiplex PCR; TCRdb's table is partial and in-frame only. The sample has a few hundred thousand clones; 90% are singletons. The sequenced material came from PBMCs or T cells enriched from blood (not recorded which). The genes are TRBV7-9 and TRBJ1-4; D possibly corresponds to TRBD1 (5 bases). The TCR was taken from a man aged 18 to 29 who had recovered from COVID-19. CDR3 loop: CASRPYRNLNEKLFF. CDR3 nucleotides: TGTGCCAGCAGGCCCTACAGGAATTTAAATGAAAAACTGTTTTTT.